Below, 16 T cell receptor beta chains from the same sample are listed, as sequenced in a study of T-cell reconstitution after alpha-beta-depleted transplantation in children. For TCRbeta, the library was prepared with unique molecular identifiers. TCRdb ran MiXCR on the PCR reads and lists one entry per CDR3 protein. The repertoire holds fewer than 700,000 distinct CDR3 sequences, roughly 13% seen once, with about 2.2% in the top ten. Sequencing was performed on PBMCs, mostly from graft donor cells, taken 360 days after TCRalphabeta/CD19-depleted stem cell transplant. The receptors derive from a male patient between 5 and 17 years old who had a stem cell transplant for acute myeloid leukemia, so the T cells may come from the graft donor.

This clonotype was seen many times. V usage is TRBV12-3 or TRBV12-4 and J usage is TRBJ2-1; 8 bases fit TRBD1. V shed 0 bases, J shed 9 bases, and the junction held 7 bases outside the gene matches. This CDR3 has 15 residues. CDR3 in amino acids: CASSLATGVGGEQFF. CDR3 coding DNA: TGTGCCAGCAGTTTAGCGACAGGGGTAGGGGGTGAGCAGTTCTTC.

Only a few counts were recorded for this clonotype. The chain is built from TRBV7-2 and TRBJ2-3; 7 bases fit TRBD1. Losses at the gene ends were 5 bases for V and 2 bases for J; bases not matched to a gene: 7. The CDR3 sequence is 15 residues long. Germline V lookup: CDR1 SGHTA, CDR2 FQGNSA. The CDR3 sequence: CASSIRDRVTDTQYF. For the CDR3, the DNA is TGTGCCAGCAGCATCCGGGACAGAGTCACAGATACGCAGTATTTT.

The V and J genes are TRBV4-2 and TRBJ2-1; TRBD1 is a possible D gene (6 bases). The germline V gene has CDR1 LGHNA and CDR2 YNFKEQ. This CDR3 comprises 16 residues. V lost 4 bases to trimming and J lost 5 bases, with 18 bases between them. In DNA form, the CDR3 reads TGTGCCAGCAGCCTGGGGACATTCCCCGATAACAATGAGCAGTTCTTC. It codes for CASSLGTFPDNNEQFF.

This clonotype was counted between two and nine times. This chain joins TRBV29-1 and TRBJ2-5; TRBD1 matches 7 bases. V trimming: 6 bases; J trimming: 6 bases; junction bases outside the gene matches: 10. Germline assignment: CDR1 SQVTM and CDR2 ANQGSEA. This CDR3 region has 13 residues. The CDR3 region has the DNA TGCAGCGTCACGTGGGTCAGGGGGAAGACCCAGTACTTC. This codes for CSVTWVRGKTQYF.

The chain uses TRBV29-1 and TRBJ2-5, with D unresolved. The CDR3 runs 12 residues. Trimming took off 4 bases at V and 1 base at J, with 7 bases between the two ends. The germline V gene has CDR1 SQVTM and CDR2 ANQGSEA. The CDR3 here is CSVGSTQETQYF. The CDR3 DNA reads TGCAGCGTTGGTTCCACCCAAGAGACCCAGTACTTC.

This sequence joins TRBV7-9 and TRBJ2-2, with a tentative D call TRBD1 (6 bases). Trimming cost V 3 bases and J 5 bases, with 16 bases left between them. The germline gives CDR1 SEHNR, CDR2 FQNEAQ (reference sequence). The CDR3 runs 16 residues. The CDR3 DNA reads TGTGCCAGCAGCTTCTTCCGGCTCAGGGGAACCGGGGAGCTGTTTTTT. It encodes CASSFFRLRGTGELFF.

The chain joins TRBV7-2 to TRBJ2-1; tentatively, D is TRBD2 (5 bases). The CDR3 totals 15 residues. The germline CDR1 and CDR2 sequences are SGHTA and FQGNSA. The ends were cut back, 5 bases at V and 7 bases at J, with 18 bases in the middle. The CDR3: CASSPREPRGNEQFF. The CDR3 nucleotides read TGTGCCAGCAGCCCGAGGGAGCCCCGGGGAAATGAGCAGTTCTTC.

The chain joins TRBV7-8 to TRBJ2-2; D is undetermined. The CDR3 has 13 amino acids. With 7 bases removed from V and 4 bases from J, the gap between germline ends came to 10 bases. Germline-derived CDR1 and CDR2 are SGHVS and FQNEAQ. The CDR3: CASKIGGTGELFF. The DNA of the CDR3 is TGTGCCAGCAAGATCGGCGGCACCGGGGAGCTGTTTTTT.

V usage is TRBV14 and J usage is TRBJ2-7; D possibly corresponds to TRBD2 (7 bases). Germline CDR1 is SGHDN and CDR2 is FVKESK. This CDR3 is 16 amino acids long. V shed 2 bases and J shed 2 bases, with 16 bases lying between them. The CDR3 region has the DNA TGTGCCAGCAGCCAATGGGGGGGGCGGAAGACCTACGAGCAGTACTTC. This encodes CASSQWGGRKTYEQYF.

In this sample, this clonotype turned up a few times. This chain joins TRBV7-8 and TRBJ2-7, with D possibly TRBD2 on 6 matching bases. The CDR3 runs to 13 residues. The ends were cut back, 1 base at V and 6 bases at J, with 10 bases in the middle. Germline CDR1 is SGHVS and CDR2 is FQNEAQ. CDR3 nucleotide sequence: TGTGCCAGCAGCTTAGTTAAGGGAGGCGAGCAGTACTTC. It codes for CASSLVKGGEQYF.

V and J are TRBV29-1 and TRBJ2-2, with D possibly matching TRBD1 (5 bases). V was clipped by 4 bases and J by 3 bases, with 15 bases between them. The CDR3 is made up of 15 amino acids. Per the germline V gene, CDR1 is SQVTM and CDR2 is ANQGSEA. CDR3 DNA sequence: TGCAGCGTTGCCGAGTGGGCAGGGTACACCGGGGAGCTGTTTTTT. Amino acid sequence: CSVAEWAGYTGELFF.

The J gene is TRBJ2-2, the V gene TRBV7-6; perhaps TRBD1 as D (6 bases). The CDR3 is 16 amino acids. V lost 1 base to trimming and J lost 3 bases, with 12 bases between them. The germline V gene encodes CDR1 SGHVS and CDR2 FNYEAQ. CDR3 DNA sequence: TGTGCCAGCAGCTTAGTTATGGGACACGACACCGGGGAGCTGTTTTTT. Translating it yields CASSLVMGHDTGELFF.

The CDR3 coding sequence is TGTGCCAGCCGGACCCACGTCACAGATACGCAGTATTTT. Translated: CASRTHVTDTQYF. This chain connects TRBV6-1 to TRBJ2-3, with D uncertain. The CDR3 covers 13 residues. V was pared by 8 bases and J by 2 bases, with 11 bases between. CDR1 MNHNS and CDR2 SASEGT come from the germline V gene.

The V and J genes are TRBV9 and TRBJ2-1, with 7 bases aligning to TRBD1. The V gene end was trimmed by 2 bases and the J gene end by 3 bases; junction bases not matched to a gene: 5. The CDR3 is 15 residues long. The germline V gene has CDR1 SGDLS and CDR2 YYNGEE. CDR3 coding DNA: TGTGCCAGCAGCGTCCGGGACAGAGACTACAATGAGCAGTTCTTC. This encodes CASSVRDRDYNEQFF. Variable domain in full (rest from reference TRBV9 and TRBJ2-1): DSGVTQTPKHLITATGQRVTLRCSPRSGDLSVYWYQQSLDQGLQFLIQYYNGEERAKGNILERFSAQQFPDLHSELNLSSLELGDSALYFCASSVRDRDYNEQFFGPGTRLTVL.

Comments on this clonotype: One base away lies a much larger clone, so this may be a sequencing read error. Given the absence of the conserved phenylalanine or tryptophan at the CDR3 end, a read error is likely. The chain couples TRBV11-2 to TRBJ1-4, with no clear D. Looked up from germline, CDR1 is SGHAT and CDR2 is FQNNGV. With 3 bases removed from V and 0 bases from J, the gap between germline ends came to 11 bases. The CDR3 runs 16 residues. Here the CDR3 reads CASSLGRLATNEKLFS. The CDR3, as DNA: TGTGCCAGCAGCTTGGGTAGACTTGCAACTAATGAAAAACTGTTTTCT.

This CDR3 is CASTPGLAEYNEQFF. CDR3 DNA: TGCGCCAGCACACCGGGACTAGCGGAATACAATGAGCAGTTCTTC. The rearrangement joins TRBV23-1 to TRBJ2-1, with 11 bases fitting TRBD2. TRBV23-1 is filed as an ORF, its function uncertain. The CDR3 is 15 residues long. With 7 bases clipped from V and 4 bases from J, the junction kept 6 bases outside the gene matches.